This TCR beta chain was identified in a study of PD-1 blockade in mismatch repair-deficient tumors. The assay was immunoSEQ multiplex PCR, and TCRdb's table has in-frame clones only and misses some. The sample includes 40,000 or so clones, approximately 88% of them seen just once. This TCR was sampled from an adult with mismatch repair-deficient cancer. The specimen comprised PBMCs, sampled roughly nine months after starting pembrolizumab.

DNA for the CDR3: TGTGCCATCAGTGAGAATAGTGGACTAGCAGGCAACAATGAGCAGTTCTTC. This encodes CAISENSGLAGNNEQFF. The J gene is TRBJ2-1, the V gene TRBV10-3; the match to TRBD2 covers 8 bases. Germline CDR1 ENHRY, CDR2 SYGVKD. After removal of 2 bases from V and 5 bases from J, the junction contained 11 bases not matched to a gene. CDR3 size: 17 residues.